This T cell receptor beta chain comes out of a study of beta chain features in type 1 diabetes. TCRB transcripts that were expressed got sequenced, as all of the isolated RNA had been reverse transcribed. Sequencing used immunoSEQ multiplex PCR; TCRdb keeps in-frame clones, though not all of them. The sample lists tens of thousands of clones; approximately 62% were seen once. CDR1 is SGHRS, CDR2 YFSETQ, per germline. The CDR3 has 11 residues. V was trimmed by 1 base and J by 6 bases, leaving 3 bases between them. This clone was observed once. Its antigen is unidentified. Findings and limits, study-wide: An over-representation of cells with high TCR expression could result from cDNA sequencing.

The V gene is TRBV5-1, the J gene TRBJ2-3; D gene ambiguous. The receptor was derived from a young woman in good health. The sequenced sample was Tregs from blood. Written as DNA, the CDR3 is TGCGCCAGCAGCTTGTATGATACGCAGTATTTT. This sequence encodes CASSLYDTQYF.